The text below deals with one T cell receptor (beta chain). Its matching antigen is unknown. This entry is derived from a study of response to subunit inactivated influenza vaccine. The study's findings and limits: The authors offered the suggestion that each seasonal influenza vaccination recruits few new T cells.

TCRdb reprocessed the RT-PCR reads via MiXCR and lists one record per CDR3 protein. The table records 500,000 to 700,000 distinct CDR3 sequences, 20% to 25% of them present only once. Looked up from germline, CDR1 is SGHTA and CDR2 is FQGNSA. The CDR3 is 16 amino acids. V trimming: 5 bases; J trimming: 3 bases; junction bases outside the gene matches: 7. The data also belong to a second study, concerning T cells expressing NK-cell markers. That paper notes: Scientists made TCR beta cDNA using 5'RACE template switching with UMIs. Investigators obtained TCR beta repertoires from sorted CD3+CD56+NKG2C+, CD3+CD56+NKG2C- and CD3+CD56-NKG2C+ T cells. Sequenced donors, eight in total, included seven who were HCMV-seropositive and one who was seronegative. A range of roughly 1.0-8% of CD8+ T cells consisted of dominant NKG2C+ clonotypes in 5 or 6 donors.

This TCR was sampled from a middle-aged man who received an inactivated influenza vaccine. Sequencing used CD4+ T cells sorted from PBMCs, obtained about 12 days after vaccination. The chain combines TRBV7-2 with TRBJ2-1; 10 bases are shared with TRBD2. The CDR3 sequence is CASSPSSSGGYNEQFF. CDR3 bases: TGTGCCAGCAGCCCGAGTTCTAGCGGGGGCTACAATGAGCAGTTCTTC.